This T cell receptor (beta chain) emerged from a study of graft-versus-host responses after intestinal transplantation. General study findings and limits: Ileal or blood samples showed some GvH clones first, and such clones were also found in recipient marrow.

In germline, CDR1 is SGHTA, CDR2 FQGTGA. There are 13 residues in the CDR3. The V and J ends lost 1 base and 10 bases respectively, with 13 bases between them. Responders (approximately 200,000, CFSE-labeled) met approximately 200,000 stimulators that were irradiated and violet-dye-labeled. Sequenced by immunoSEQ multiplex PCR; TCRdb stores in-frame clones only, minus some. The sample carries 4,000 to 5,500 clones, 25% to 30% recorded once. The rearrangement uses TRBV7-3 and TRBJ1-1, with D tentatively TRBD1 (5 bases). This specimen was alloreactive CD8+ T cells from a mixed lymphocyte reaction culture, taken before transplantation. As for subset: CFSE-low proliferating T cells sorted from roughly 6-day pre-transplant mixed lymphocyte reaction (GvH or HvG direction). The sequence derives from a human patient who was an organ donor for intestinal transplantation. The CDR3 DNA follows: TGTGCCAGCAGCTTAAGGGCAGGGTTCACAGCTTTCTTT. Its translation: CASSLRAGFTAFF. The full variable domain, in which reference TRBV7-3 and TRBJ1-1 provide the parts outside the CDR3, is GAGVSQTPSNKVTEKGKYVELRCDPISGHTALYWYRQSLGQGPEFLIYFQGTGAADDSGLPNDRFFAVRPEGSVSTLKIQRTERGDSAVYLCASSLRAGFTAFFGQGTRLTVV.